The 11 T cell receptor beta chains below all came from one sample that was sequenced in a study of T cell responses to AZD1222 COVID-19 vaccine. Using immunoSEQ multiplex PCR, the repertoire was profiled, and TCRdb retains in-frame clones only, with some absent. This sample has more than 100,000 clones, with approximately 93% found just once. Here the sequenced sample was peripheral blood, taken on day 0 of AZD1222 vaccination. All receptors derive from an adult in good health.

The chain employs TRBV9 and TRBJ1-1, with D perhaps matching TRBD1 (5 bases). Germline CDR1 SGDLS, CDR2 YYNGEE. Trimming stripped 6 bases from V and 4 bases from J, with 19 bases between. The CDR3 sequence is 15 residues long. This CDR3 is CASTPIRGGGTEAFF. In DNA form, the CDR3 reads TGTGCCAGCACGCCTATTAGGGGAGGTGGCACTGAAGCTTTCTTT.

The chain recombines TRBV9 with TRBJ2-2, with a weak D call TRBD2 (6 bases). The V end was cut by 0 bases, the J end by 2 bases, with 20 bases between. There are 19 residues in the CDR3. Germline loops: CDR1 SGDLS, CDR2 YYNGEE. This chain's CDR3 is CASSVDGQRSGDNTGELFF. Written as DNA, the CDR3 is TGTGCCAGCAGCGTAGACGGTCAGCGGTCGGGAGACAACACCGGGGAGCTGTTTTTT.

The chain carries TRBV19 and TRBJ1-5; no reliable D call. Per germline, CDR1 LNHDA and CDR2 SQIVND (reference sequence). The CDR3 has 15 amino acids. Trimming cost V 5 bases and J 0 bases, with 11 bases left between them. In DNA, the CDR3 is TGTGCCAGTAGTCAACGGGTTAATAGCAATCAGCCCCAGCATTTT. It translates to CASSQRVNSNQPQHF.

The rearrangement uses TRBV5-4 and TRBJ2-7; 9 bases are a match to TRBD1. The CDR3 covers 13 residues. Germline-derived CDR1 and CDR2 are SGHNT and YYREEE (reference sequence). V lost 0 bases, J lost 7 bases, and 2 bases stayed unmatched. The chain's CDR3 is CASSLGQGEEQYF. As DNA, the CDR3 is TGTGCCAGCAGCTTGGGACAGGGGGAAGAGCAGTACTTC. Supplemented by reference TRBV5-4 and TRBJ2-7, the full variable domain reads ETGVTQSPTHLIKTRGQQVTLRCSSQSGHNTVSWYQQALGQGPQFIFQYYREEENGRGNFPPRFSGLQFPNYSSELNVNALELDDSALYLCASSLGQGEEQYFGPGTRLTVT.

V and J are TRBV19 and TRBJ2-1; D perhaps matches TRBD1 (6 bases). This CDR3 region has 15 residues. With 8 bases removed from V and 2 bases from J, the gap between germline ends came to 16 bases. The germline gives CDR1 LNHDA, CDR2 SQIVND (reference sequence). CDR3 nucleotides: TGTGCCAGTTCCCTACAGGGTCCAACCTACAATGAGCAGTTCTTC. Its protein is CASSLQGPTYNEQFF.

The chain couples TRBV28 to TRBJ2-3; possibly TRBD2 for D (7 bases). The germline V gene encodes CDR1 MDHEN and CDR2 SYDVKM. V lost 5 bases and J lost 4, with 22 bases in between. The CDR3 contains 17 residues. The CDR3 is CASSPPAGAPGADTQYF. The CDR3 coding sequence is TGTGCCAGCAGTCCCCCCGCGGGGGCGCCGGGGGCAGATACGCAGTATTTT.

The chain has TRBV6-2 or TRBV6-3 and TRBJ1-3; 7 positions match TRBD1. Trimming took 5 bases from V and 2 from J; bases not matched to a gene: 6. The CDR3 contains 15 residues. Germline values: CDR1 MNHEY, CDR2 SVGEGT. The CDR3 DNA follows: TGTGCCAGCAGTGGAGACAGGGACCCTGGAAACACCATATATTTT. It codes for CASSGDRDPGNTIYF.

The rearrangement joins TRBV7-9 to TRBJ2-1; 11 bases are shared with TRBD2. CDR3 length: 17 residues. With 3 bases clipped from V and 9 bases from J, the junction kept 13 bases outside the gene matches. CDR1 SEHNR and CDR2 FQNEAQ come from the germline V gene (reference sequence). This CDR3 reads CASSFNDLAGGPGEQFF. DNA for the CDR3: TGTGCCAGCAGCTTTAATGACTTAGCGGGGGGGCCAGGTGAGCAGTTCTTC.

In this sample, this clone turned up once. CDR3 in DNA: TGTGCCAGCAGCTTCGACTTACTCTCTTACGAGCAGTACTTC. Amino acid sequence: CASSFDLLSYEQYF. The J gene is TRBJ2-7, the V gene TRBV7-9; D ambiguous. With 3 bases removed from V and 4 bases from J, the gap between germline ends came to 13 bases. Germline CDR1 is SEHNR and CDR2 is FQNEAQ (reference sequence). This CDR3 is 14 amino acids long.

This clone was detected only once. This chain uses TRBV27 with TRBJ1-2, with a weak D call TRBD1 (5 bases). There are 13 residues in the CDR3. V lost 2 bases, J lost 2 bases, and 6 bases lay in between. Germline V gives CDR1 MNHEY, CDR2 SMNVEV (reference sequence). The CDR3 is CASSLRQNYGYTF. The DNA of the CDR3 is TGTGCCAGCAGTTTAAGACAGAACTATGGCTACACCTTC.

The V call is TRBV28, the J call TRBJ2-1; 9 nucleotides line up with TRBD2. Trimming took 2 bases from V and 10 from J; bases not matched to a gene: 15. Germline values: CDR1 MDHEN, CDR2 SYDVKM. This CDR3 contains 17 residues. This CDR3 is CASSLPSRGLASVEQFF. CDR3 nucleotide sequence: TGTGCCAGCAGTTTACCTTCGCGAGGACTAGCGAGTGTGGAGCAGTTCTTC.